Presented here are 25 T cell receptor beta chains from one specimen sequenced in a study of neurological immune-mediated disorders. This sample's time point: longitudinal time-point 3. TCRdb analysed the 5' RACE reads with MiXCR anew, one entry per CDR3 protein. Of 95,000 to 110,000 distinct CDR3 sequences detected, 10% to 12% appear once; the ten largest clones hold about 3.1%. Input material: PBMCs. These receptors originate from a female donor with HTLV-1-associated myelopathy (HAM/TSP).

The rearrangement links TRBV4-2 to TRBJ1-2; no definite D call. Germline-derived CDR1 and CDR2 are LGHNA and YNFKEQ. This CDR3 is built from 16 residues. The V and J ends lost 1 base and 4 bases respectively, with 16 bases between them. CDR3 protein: CASSQVVNQPAYGYTF. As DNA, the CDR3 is TGTGCCAGCAGCCAAGTGGTCAACCAACCAGCCTATGGCTACACCTTC.

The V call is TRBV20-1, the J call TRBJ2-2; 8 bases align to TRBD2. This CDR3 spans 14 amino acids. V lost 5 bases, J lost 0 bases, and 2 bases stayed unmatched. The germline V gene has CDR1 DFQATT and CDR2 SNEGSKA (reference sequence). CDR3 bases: TGCAGTGCTTTGCGGGGGGCGAACACCGGGGAGCTGTTTTTT. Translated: CSALRGANTGELFF.

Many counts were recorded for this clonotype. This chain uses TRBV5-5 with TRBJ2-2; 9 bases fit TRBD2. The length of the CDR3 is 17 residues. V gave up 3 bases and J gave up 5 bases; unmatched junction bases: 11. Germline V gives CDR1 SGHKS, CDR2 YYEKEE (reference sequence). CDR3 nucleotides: TGTGCCAGCAGCTCCGGTCCAGCTAGCGGGGCTACCGGGGAGCTGTTTTTT. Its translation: CASSSGPASGATGELFF. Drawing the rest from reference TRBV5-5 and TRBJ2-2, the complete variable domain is DAGVTQSPTHLIKTRGQQVTLRCSPISGHKSVSWYQQVLGQGPQFIFQYYEKEERGRGNFPDRFSARQFPNYSSELNVNALLLGDSALYLCASSSGPASGATGELFFGEGSRLTVL.

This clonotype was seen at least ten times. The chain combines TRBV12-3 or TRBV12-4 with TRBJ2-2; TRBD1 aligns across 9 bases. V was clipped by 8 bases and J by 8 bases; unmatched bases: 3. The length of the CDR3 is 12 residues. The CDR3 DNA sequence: TGTGCCAGCCACAGGGGGCCGGGGGAGCTGTTTTTT. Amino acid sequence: CASHRGPGELFF.

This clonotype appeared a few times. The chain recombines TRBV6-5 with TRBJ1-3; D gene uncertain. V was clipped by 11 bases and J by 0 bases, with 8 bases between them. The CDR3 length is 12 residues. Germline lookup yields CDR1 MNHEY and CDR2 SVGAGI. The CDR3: CADGSSGNTIYF. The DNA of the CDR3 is TGTGCCGACGGGAGCTCTGGAAACACCATATATTTT.

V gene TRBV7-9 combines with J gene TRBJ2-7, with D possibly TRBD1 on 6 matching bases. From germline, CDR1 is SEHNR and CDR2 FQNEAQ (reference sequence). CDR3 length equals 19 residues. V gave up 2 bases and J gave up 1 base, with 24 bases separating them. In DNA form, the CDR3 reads TGTGCCAGCAGCTTACGAAGTGGGGGACATGGTATCGGATCCTACGAGCAGTACTTC. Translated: CASSLRSGGHGIGSYEQYF.

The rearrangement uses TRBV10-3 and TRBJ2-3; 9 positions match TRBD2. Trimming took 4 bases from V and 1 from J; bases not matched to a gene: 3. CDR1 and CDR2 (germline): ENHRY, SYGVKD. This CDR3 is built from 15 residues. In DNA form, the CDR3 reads TGTGCCATCAGTGTCGGCGGGGGGGGCACAGATACGCAGTATTTT. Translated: CAISVGGGGTDTQYF.

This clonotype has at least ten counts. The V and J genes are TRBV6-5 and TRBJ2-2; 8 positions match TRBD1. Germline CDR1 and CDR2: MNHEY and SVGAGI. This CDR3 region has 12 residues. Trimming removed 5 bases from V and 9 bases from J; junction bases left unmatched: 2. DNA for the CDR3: TGTGCCAGCAGTCAGGGGGCCTGGGAGCTGTTTTTT. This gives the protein CASSQGAWELFF.

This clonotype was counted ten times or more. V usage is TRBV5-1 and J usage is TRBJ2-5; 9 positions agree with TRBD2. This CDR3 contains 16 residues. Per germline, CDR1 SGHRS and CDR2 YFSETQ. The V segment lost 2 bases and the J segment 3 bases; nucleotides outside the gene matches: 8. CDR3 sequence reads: CASSFLPSGAEETQYF. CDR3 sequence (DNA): TGCGCCAGCAGCTTTTTGCCTAGCGGGGCCGAAGAGACCCAGTACTTC.

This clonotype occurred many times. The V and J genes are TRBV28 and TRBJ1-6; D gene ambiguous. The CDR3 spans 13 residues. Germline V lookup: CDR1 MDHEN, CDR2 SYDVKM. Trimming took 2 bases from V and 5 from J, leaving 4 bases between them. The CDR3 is CASSLIHNSPLHF. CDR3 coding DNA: TGTGCCAGCAGTTTAATCCATAATTCACCCCTCCACTTT.

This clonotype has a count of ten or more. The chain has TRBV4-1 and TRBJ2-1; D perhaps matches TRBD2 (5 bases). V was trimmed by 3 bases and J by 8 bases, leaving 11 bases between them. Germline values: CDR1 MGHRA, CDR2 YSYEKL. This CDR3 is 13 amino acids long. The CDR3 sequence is CASSHPTADEQFF. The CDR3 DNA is TGCGCCAGCAGCCATCCAACAGCGGATGAGCAGTTCTTC.

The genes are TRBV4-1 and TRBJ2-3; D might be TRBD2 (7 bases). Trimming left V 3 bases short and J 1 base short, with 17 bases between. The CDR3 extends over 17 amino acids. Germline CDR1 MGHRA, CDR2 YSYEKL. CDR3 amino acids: CASSQGRGAPGTDTQYF. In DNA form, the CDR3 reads TGCGCCAGCAGCCAGGGCCGGGGGGCCCCAGGCACAGATACGCAGTATTTT.

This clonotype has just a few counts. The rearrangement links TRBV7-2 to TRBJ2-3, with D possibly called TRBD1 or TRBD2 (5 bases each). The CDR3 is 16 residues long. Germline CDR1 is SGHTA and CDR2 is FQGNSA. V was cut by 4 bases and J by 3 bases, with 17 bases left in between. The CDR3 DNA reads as TGTGCCAGCAGCTCCGGTCGGGCAGGGAGAACAGATACGCAGTATTTT. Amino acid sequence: CASSSGRAGRTDTQYF.

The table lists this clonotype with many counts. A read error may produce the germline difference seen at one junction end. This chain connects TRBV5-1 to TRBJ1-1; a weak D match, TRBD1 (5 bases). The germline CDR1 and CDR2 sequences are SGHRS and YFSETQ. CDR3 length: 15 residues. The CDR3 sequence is CASSSVAQGNTEAFF. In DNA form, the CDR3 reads TGTGCCAGCAGCTCGGTGGCCCAGGGGAACACTGAAGCTTTCTTT.

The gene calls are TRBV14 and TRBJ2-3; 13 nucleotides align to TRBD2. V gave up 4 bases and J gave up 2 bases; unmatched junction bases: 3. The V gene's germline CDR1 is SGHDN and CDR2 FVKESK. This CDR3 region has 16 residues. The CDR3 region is CASSRGLAGATDTQYF. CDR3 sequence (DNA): TGTGCCAGCAGCCGAGGACTAGCGGGGGCCACAGATACGCAGTATTTT.

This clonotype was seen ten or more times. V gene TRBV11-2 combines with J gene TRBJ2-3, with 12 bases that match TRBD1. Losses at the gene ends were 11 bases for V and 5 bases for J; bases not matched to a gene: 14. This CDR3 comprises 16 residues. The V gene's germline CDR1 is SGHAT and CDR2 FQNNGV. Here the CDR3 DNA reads TGTGCCCACTCTAAGGGGGACAGGGGGCGCGAAGATACGCAGTATTTT. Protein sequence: CAHSKGDRGREDTQYF.

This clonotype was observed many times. The CDR3: CASSYPRTGGVTEAFF. CDR3 in DNA: TGTGCCAGCAGTTATCCCCGGACAGGGGGCGTTACTGAAGCTTTCTTT. This rearrangement joins TRBV12-3 or TRBV12-4 to TRBJ1-1, with 11 bases identical to TRBD1. CDR3 length: 16 amino acids. V lost 4 bases and J lost 5; bases outside the gene matches: 9.

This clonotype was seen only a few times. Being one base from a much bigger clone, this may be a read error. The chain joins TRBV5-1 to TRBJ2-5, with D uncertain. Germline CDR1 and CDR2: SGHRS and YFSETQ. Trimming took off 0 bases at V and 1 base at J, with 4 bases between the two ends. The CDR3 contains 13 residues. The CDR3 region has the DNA TGCGCCAGCAGCTTGGGGTCCCAAGAGACCCAGTACTTC. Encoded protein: CASSLGSQETQYF.

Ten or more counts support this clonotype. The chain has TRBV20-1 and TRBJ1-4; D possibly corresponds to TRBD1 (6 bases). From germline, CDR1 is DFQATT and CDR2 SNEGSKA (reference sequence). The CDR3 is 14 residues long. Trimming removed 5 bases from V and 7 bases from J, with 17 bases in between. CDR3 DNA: TGCAGTGCTGGTAATACAGGGAAAGGTGAAAAACTGTTTTTT. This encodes CSAGNTGKGEKLFF.

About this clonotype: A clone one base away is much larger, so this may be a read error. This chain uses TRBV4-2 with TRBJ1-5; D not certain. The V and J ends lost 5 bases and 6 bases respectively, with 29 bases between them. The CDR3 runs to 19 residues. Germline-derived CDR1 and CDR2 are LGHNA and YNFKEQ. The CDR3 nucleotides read TGTGCCAGCAGCATCCTTATCCCTCGCTCCCCCAAGGACGTTCAGCCCCAGCATTTT. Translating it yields CASSILIPRSPKDVQPQHF.

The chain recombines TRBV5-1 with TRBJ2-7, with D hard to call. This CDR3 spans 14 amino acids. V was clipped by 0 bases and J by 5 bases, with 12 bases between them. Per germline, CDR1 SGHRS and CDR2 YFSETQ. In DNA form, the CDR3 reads TGCGCCAGCAGCTTGGATGGGCGGTGGGACGAGCAGTACTTC. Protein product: CASSLDGRWDEQYF.

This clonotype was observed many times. The CDR3: CASSLDGGSTGELFF. The CDR3 DNA reads TGCGCCAGCAGCTTGGATGGGGGCTCGACCGGGGAGCTGTTTTTT. The rearrangement joins TRBV5-1 to TRBJ2-2, with D possibly TRBD1 on 6 matching bases. The CDR3 has 15 amino acids. Germline V CDR1 and CDR2: SGHRS, YFSETQ. The V end was cut by 0 bases, the J end by 5 bases, with 11 bases between.

The CDR3 coding sequence is TGTGCCAGCCGGGACGGATATAATTCACCCCTCCACTTT. Protein: CASRDGYNSPLHF. The chain combines TRBV6-6 with TRBJ1-6, with D possibly matching TRBD1 (5 bases). This CDR3 has 13 residues. CDR1 MNHNY and CDR2 SVGAGI come from the germline V gene (reference sequence). Trimming shortened V by 8 bases and J by 4 bases, and 9 bases separated the two germline ends.

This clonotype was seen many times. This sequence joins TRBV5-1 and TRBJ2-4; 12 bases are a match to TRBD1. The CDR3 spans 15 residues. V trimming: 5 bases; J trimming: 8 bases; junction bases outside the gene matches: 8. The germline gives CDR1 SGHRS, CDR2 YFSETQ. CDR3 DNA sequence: TGCGCCAGCAGGCCCGACGGGACAGGGGGCTACATTCAGTACTTC. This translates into CASRPDGTGGYIQYF.

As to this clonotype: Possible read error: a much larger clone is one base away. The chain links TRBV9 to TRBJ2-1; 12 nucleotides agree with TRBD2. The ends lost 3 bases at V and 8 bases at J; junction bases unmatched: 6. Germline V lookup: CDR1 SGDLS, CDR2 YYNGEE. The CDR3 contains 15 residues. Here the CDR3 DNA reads TGTGCCAGCAGCGGAACTAGCGGGGGGTGGGATGAGCAGTTCTTC. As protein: CASSGTSGGWDEQFF.